The 21 T cell receptor beta chains given below trace back to one sample, sequenced in a study of blood T cells in healthy people across ages. It was with a sample-barcoded 5' primer and a J-beta primer mix that a second PCR of roughly 6 to 12 cycles was run. TCRdb called the 5' RACE reads again in MiXCR, with one record for every CDR3 protein. The data show around 1,700,000 distinct CDR3 sequences, with approximately 30% seen just once and 7.7% held by the top ten. Sequencing was performed on blood. The receptors shown here come from a woman in her 30s in good health.

This chain joins TRBV6-2 or TRBV6-3 and TRBJ2-2, with D tentatively TRBD2 (5 bases). There are 13 residues in the CDR3. The germline V gene encodes CDR1 MNHEY and CDR2 SVGEGT. The ends were cut back, 3 bases at V and 5 bases at J, with 7 bases in the middle. CDR3 loop: CASSYSETGELFF. CDR3 DNA sequence: TGTGCCAGCAGTTATAGCGAAACCGGGGAGCTGTTTTTT.

This clonotype was counted between two and nine times. The chain is built from TRBV20-1 and TRBJ2-7; 13 bases are a match to TRBD2. J lost 0 bases, V lost 6 bases, and 5 bases had no gene match. Germline V CDR1 and CDR2: DFQATT, SNEGSKA (reference sequence). The CDR3 covers 15 residues. CDR3 protein: CSAWGTSGTSYEQYF. The CDR3 region has the DNA TGCAGTGCCTGGGGGACTAGCGGGACCTCCTACGAGCAGTACTTC.

This clonotype was counted only a few times. This chain joins TRBV4-2 and TRBJ2-5, with TRBD2 matching over 8 bases. The CDR3 is 17 amino acids. Trimming removed 0 bases from V and 1 base from J; junction bases left unmatched: 7. Per the germline V gene, CDR1 is LGHNA and CDR2 is YNFKEQ. The CDR3 region is CASSQDGTRGAQETQYF. The CDR3 coding sequence is TGTGCCAGCAGCCAAGATGGGACGCGGGGGGCCCAAGAGACCCAGTACTTC.

The table lists this clonotype with a few counts. The rearrangement uses TRBV4-2 and TRBJ2-1, with TRBD2 matching 12 bases. This CDR3 has 16 residues. Germline V gene lookup returns CDR1 LGHNA and CDR2 YNFKEQ. The trim removed 4 bases at V and 8 bases at J, leaving 9 bases unmatched. CDR3 protein: CASSPGLLAGGDEQFF. DNA of the CDR3: TGTGCCAGCAGCCCGGGGTTGCTAGCGGGAGGGGATGAGCAGTTCTTC.

On this clonotype: The junction differs from germline at one of its ends, possibly a read error. The chain recombines TRBV19 with TRBJ2-1; D possibly corresponds to TRBD2 (7 bases). This CDR3 contains 14 residues. Germline V CDR1 and CDR2: LNHDA, SQIVND (reference sequence). The CDR3: CVSSIRGAWNEQFF. Written as DNA, the CDR3 is TGTGTCAGTAGTATTCGGGGGGCCTGGAATGAACAGTTCTTC.

The V call is TRBV4-1, the J call TRBJ2-1; 11 bases fit TRBD2. After removal of 3 bases from V and 4 bases from J, the junction contained 5 bases not matched to a gene. Looked up from germline, CDR1 is MGHRA and CDR2 is YSYEKL. The CDR3 runs 16 residues. The CDR3 is CASSHARLAGYNEQFF. CDR3 DNA sequence: TGCGCCAGCAGCCACGCTCGACTAGCGGGGTACAATGAGCAGTTCTTC.

The chain joins TRBV20-1 to TRBJ1-2; 7 bases are a match to TRBD1. Germline CDR1 reads DFQATT; CDR2 reads SNEGSKA (reference sequence). The CDR3 extends over 14 amino acids. J gave up 4 bases and V 3 bases, and 8 bases lay outside the gene matches. The CDR3: CSASNRGIAYGYTF. For the CDR3, the DNA is TGCAGTGCTAGCAACAGGGGTATAGCCTATGGCTACACCTTC.

This clonotype was counted ten times or more. This sequence joins TRBV4-2 and TRBJ2-5; 16 bases are a match to TRBD2. This CDR3 comprises 19 residues. Trimming at V came to 4 bases and at J to 2 bases, leaving 10 bases not matched to a gene. Germline V gene sequence: CDR1 LGHNA, CDR2 YNFKEQ. CDR3 sequence (DNA): TGTGCCAGCAGCCGTCTCGGGACTAGCGGGGGGGCAGGGCAAGAGACCCAGTACTTC. Amino acids: CASSRLGTSGGAGQETQYF.

At least ten counts were recorded for this clonotype. The chain carries TRBV7-2 and TRBJ2-4, with D tentatively TRBD2 (5 bases). Germline loops: CDR1 SGHTA, CDR2 FQGNSA. The V end was cut by 0 bases, the J end by 0 bases, with 12 bases between. CDR3 length equals 17 residues. CDR3 DNA sequence: TGTGCCAGCAGCTTAGCTCGGTCTGGACTAGCCAAAAACATTCAGTACTTC. This translates into CASSLARSGLAKNIQYF.

The V and J genes are TRBV4-2 and TRBJ1-5; possible D gene TRBD1, 5 bases. The germline V gene has CDR1 LGHNA and CDR2 YNFKEQ. V lost 1 base to trimming and J lost 1 base, with 8 bases between them. The CDR3 has 15 amino acids. CDR3 loop: CASSQGRASNQPQHF. DNA for the CDR3: TGTGCCAGCAGCCAAGGCAGGGCAAGCAATCAGCCCCAGCATTTT.

This chain connects TRBV29-1 to TRBJ2-2; possibly TRBD1 or TRBD2 for D (6 bases each). Trimming cost V 1 base and J 5 bases, with 11 bases left between them. Germline loops: CDR1 SQVTM, CDR2 ANQGSEA. The CDR3 loop spans 14 amino acids. CDR3 sequence: CSVEGGARTGELFF. CDR3 sequence (DNA): TGCAGCGTTGAAGGGGGGGCACGGACCGGGGAGCTGTTTTTT.

This clonotype has a handful of counts. The rearrangement links TRBV18 to TRBJ2-7; 10 bases fit TRBD2. Trimming took 4 bases from V and 6 from J; bases not matched to a gene: 6. CDR3 length: 14 residues. CDR1 is KGHSH and CDR2 is LQKENI in the germline V gene. In DNA form, the CDR3 reads TGTGCCAGCTCACGCCAGCGGGAGGGTGTCGAGCAGTACTTC. Translated, it gives CASSRQREGVEQYF.

The V gene is TRBV19, the J gene TRBJ2-1; possible D gene TRBD2, 5 bases. CDR3 length: 14 amino acids. V lost 10 bases, J lost 8 bases, and 21 bases lay in between. Per the germline V gene, CDR1 is LNHDA and CDR2 is SQIVND (reference sequence). CDR3 sequence: CATPLRSSSDEQFF. In DNA form, the CDR3 reads TGTGCCACCCCGCTTAGATCTAGCAGCGATGAGCAGTTCTTC.

This rearrangement joins TRBV6-6 to TRBJ1-2; maybe TRBD1 (5 bases). The CDR3 loop spans 15 amino acids. Per the germline V gene, CDR1 is MNHNY and CDR2 is SVGAGI (reference sequence). V was cut by 5 bases and J by 0 bases, with 13 bases left in between. Written as DNA, the CDR3 is TGTGCCAGCAGTGATGGGGCCTCGACTAACTATGGCTACACCTTC. It yields the protein CASSDGASTNYGYTF.

This clonotype was found a few times. The chain is built from TRBV7-8 and TRBJ2-1; 13 bases agree with TRBD2. Germline V gives CDR1 SGHVS, CDR2 FQNEAQ. J was trimmed by 5 bases and V by 3 bases; bases with no gene match: 7. This CDR3 comprises 17 residues. The CDR3 loop reads CASSFRGLAGSNNEQFF. In DNA form, the CDR3 reads TGTGCCAGCAGCTTTAGGGGACTAGCGGGAAGTAACAATGAGCAGTTCTTC. The whole variable domain, filled in from reference TRBV7-8 and TRBJ2-1, reads GAGVSQSPRYKVAKRGQDVALRCDPISGHVSLFWYQQALGQGPEFLTYFQNEAQLDKSGLPSDRFFAERPEGSVSTLKIQRTQQEDSAVYLCASSFRGLAGSNNEQFFGPGTRLTVL.

This clonotype appeared a few times. The chain links TRBV25-1 to TRBJ1-2; D is ambiguous. With 6 bases removed from V and 8 bases from J, the gap between germline ends came to 16 bases. The CDR3 extends over 13 amino acids. Germline V gene data show CDR1 as MGHDK and CDR2 as SYGVNS. CDR3 sequence reads: CASRETLRGGYTF. The CDR3 DNA follows: TGTGCCAGCAGAGAGACCCTGAGAGGAGGCTACACCTTC.

This clonotype was observed a few times. The chain links TRBV7-2 to TRBJ2-1, with D perhaps TRBD1 (6 bases). This CDR3 is built from 15 residues. V was trimmed by 1 base and J by 5 bases, leaving 12 bases between them. Germline V CDR1 and CDR2: SGHTA, FQGNSA. The CDR3 spells CASSLVVYRDNEQFF. CDR3 bases: TGTGCCAGCAGCTTAGTAGTATACAGGGACAATGAGCAGTTCTTC.

In this sample, this clonotype turned up many times. Mismatch with germline at one junction end may stem from a read error. V is TRBV12-3 or TRBV12-4 and J is TRBJ2-5; 9 bases match TRBD2. The CDR3 sequence is 15 residues long. DNA for the CDR3: TGTGCCAGTAGTTTGGCGGGAGGGGGATTGGAGACCCAGTACTTC. Translated, it gives CASSLAGGGLETQYF.

V is TRBV2 and J is TRBJ1-1; unclear D gene. This CDR3 spans 13 amino acids. V dropped 10 bases and J dropped 1 base, with 13 bases sitting between them. Germline CDR1 reads SNHLY; CDR2 reads FYNNEI. The CDR3 spells CATKLEKNTEAFF. CDR3 bases: TGTGCCACAAAACTCGAGAAGAACACTGAAGCTTTCTTT.

This clonotype has ten or more counts. The chain links TRBV20-1 to TRBJ2-5, with D perhaps matching TRBD1 (6 bases). Between the trimmed V and J ends, which lost 5 bases and 3 bases, there was a span of 10 bases. The CDR3 contains 12 residues. Looked up from germline, CDR1 is DFQATT and CDR2 is SNEGSKA (reference sequence). The CDR3 region has the DNA TGCAGTGCTGACGGACAGAAAGAGACCCAGTACTTC. Protein product: CSADGQKETQYF.

This clonotype has more than one count but fewer than ten. CDR3 bases: TGTGCCGTAGCTAGGGGACTAGCGGTCAATGAGCAGTTCTTC. The encoded protein is CAVARGLAVNEQFF. The chain is built from TRBV2 and TRBJ2-1; 11 positions match TRBD2. Losses at the gene ends were 11 bases for V and 6 bases for J; bases not matched to a gene: 9. This CDR3 region has 14 residues. The V gene's germline CDR1 is SNHLY and CDR2 FYNNEI.